This TCR beta chain stems from a study of blood T cell repertoires in COVID-19. Study background: PBMCs, B-cell-depleted T cells, or T cells were the source of the cDNA or gDNA that made up the material.

Germline V gene data show CDR1 as SGHVS and CDR2 as FQNEAQ. This CDR3 has 12 amino acids. V gave up 5 bases and J gave up 5 bases, with 8 bases separating them. Profiling relied on immunoSEQ multiplex PCR, and the TCRdb table lists in-frame clones only, not all of them. The sample has roughly 330,000 clones; about 86% are singletons. This sequence was found in a woman aged 45 to 65 with acute or convalescent COVID-19. Sequences were obtained from peripheral blood. The J gene is TRBJ2-3, the V gene TRBV7-8; possible D gene TRBD2, 5 bases. The CDR3 DNA sequence: TGTGCCAGCAGCCCAGGAGGAGATACGCAGTATTTT. Its protein product is CASSPGGDTQYF.